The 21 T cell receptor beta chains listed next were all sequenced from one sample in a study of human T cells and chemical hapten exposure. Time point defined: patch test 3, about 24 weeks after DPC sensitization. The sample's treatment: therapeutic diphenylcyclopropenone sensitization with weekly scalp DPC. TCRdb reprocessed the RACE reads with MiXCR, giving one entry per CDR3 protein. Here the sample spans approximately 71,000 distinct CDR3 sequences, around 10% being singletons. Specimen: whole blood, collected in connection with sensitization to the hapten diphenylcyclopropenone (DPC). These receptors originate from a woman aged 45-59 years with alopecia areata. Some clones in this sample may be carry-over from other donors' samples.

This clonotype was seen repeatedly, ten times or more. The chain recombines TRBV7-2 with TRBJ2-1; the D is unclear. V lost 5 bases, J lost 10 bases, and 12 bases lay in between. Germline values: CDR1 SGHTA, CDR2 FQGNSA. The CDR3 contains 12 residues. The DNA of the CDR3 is TGTGCCAGCAGCGAGTACCTCAACGAGCAGTTCTTC. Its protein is CASSEYLNEQFF.

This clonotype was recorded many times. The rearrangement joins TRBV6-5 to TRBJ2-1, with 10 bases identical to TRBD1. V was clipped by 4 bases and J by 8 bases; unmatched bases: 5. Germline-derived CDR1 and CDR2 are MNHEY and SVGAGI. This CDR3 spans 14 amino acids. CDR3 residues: CASSLGQGVDEQFF. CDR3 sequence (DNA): TGTGCCAGCAGTTTAGGACAGGGGGTTGATGAGCAGTTCTTC.

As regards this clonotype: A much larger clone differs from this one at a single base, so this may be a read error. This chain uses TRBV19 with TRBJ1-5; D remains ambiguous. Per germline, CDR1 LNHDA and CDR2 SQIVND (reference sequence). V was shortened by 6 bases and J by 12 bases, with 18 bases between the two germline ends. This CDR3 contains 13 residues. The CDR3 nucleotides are TGTGCCAGTAGGCCAGCCACAACCCGGCTCCAGCATTTT. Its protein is CASRPATTRLQHF.

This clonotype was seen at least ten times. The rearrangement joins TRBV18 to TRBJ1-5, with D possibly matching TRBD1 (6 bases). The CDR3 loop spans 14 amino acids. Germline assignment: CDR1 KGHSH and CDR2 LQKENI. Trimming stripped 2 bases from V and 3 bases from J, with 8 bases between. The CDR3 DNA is TGTGCCAGCTCACCAGGGGGCTCCAATCAGCCCCAGCATTTT. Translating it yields CASSPGGSNQPQHF. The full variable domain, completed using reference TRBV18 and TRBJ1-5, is NAGVMQNPRHLVRRRGQEARLRCSPMKGHSHVYWYRQLPEEGLKFMVYLQKENIIDESGMPKERFSAEFPKEGPSILRIQQVVRGDSAAYFCASSPGGSNQPQHFGDGTRLSIL.

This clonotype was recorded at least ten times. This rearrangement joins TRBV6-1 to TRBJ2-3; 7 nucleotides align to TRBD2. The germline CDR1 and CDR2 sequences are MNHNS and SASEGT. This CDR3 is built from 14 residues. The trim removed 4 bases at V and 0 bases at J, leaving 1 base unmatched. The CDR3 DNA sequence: TGTGCCAGCAGTGTAGCGGGTAGCACAGATACGCAGTATTTT. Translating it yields CASSVAGSTDTQYF.

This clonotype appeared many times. The CDR3: CASSGVQPYEQYF. The CDR3 DNA follows: TGTGCCAGCAGCGGGGTGCAGCCCTACGAGCAGTACTTC. The J gene is TRBJ2-7, the V gene TRBV2; tentative D call: TRBD2 (5 bases). The length of the CDR3 is 13 residues. Trimming removed 6 bases at V and 2 bases at J, with 11 bases between. Germline CDR1 is SNHLY and CDR2 is FYNNEI. The whole variable domain, remainder taken from reference TRBV2 and TRBJ2-7, is EPEVTQTPSHQVTQMGQEVILRCVPISNHLYFYWYRQILGQKVEFLVSFYNNEISEKSEIFDDQFSVERPDGSNFTLKIRSTKLEDSAMYFCASSGVQPYEQYFGPGTRLTVT.

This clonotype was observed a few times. The CDR3 DNA reads as TGTGCCAGCAGCTTGACAGGGCTGGCCAAAAACATTCAGTACTTC. It codes for CASSLTGLAKNIQYF. V is TRBV5-5 and J is TRBJ2-4, with D possibly being TRBD1 (6 bases). The CDR3 totals 15 residues. Between the trimmed V and J ends, which lost 1 base and 1 base, there was a span of 9 bases. Germline loops: CDR1 SGHKS, CDR2 YYEKEE (reference sequence). Drawing the rest from reference TRBV5-5 and TRBJ2-4, the complete variable domain is DAGVTQSPTHLIKTRGQQVTLRCSPISGHKSVSWYQQVLGQGPQFIFQYYEKEERGRGNFPDRFSARQFPNYSSELNVNALLLGDSALYLCASSLTGLAKNIQYFGAGTRLSVL.

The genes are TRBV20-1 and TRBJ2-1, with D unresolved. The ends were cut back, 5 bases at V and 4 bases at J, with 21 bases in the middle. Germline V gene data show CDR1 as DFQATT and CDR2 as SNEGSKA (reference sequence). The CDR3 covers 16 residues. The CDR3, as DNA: TGCAGTGCTCGAGGAACCACACGGAGTTTATACAATGAGCAGTTCTTC. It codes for CSARGTTRSLYNEQFF.

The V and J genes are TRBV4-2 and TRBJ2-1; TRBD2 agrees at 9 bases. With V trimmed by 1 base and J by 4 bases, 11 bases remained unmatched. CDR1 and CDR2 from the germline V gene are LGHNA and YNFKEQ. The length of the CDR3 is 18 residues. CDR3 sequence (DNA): TGTGCCAGCAGCCAAGTTTTGGCTAGCGGGATCTTGTACAATGAGCAGTTCTTC. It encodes CASSQVLASGILYNEQFF.

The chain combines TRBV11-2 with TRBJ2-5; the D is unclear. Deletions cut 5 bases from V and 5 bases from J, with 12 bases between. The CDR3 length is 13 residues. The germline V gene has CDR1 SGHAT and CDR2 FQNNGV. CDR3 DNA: TGTGCCAGCAGCCAATACTCCTCGGAGACCCAGTACTTC. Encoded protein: CASSQYSSETQYF. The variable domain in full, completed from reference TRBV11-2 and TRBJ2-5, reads EAGVAQSPRYKIIEKRQSVAFWCNPISGHATLYWYQQILGQGPKLLIQFQNNGVVDDSQLPKDRFSAERLKGVDSTLKIQPAKLEDSAVYLCASSQYSSETQYFGPGTRLLVL.

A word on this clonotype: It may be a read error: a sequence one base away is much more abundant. Here the CDR3 DNA reads TGCAGTGCTAACGACAGGAAAGGAGTACAAAACATTCAGTACTTC. It encodes CSANDRKGVQNIQYF. The genes are TRBV20-1 and TRBJ2-4; possibly TRBD1 for D (6 bases). Germline V gene sequence: CDR1 DFQATT, CDR2 SNEGSKA (reference sequence). This CDR3 comprises 15 residues. V lost 4 bases and J 5 bases, leaving 18 bases between the germline ends.

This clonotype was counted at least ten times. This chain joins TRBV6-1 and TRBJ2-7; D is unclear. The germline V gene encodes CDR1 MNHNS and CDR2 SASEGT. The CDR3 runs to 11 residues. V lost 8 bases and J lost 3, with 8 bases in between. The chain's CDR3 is CASGHLYEQYF. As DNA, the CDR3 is TGTGCCAGCGGGCATCTCTACGAGCAGTACTTC.

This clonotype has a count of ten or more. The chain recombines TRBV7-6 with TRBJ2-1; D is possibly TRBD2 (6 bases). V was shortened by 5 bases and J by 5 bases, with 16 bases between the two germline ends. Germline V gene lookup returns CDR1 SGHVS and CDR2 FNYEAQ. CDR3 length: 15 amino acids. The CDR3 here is CASSLFVAENNEQFF. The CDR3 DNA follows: TGTGCCAGCAGCCTTTTCGTAGCGGAAAACAATGAGCAGTTCTTC.

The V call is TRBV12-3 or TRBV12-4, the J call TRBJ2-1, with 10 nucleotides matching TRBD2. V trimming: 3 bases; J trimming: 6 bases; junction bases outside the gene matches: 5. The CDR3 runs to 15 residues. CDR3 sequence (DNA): TGTGCCAGCAGTTTTCCAGCGGGGGGGCGCAATGAGCAGTTCTTC. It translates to CASSFPAGGRNEQFF.

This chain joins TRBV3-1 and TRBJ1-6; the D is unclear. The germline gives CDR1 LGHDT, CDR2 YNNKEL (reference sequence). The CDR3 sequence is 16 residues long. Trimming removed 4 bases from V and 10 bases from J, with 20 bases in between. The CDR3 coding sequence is TGTGCCAGCAGCCCAACCCAACTCGGCAGTCGATCACCCCTCCACTTT. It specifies CASSPTQLGSRSPLHF.

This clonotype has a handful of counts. The CDR3 region is CASSVDSTLYEQYF. In DNA, the CDR3 is TGTGCCAGTAGTGTCGACTCGACCTTGTACGAGCAGTACTTC. This chain joins TRBV19 and TRBJ2-7; D gene ambiguous. V was cut by 5 bases and J by 4 bases, with 15 bases left in between. The CDR3 has 14 residues. Germline loops: CDR1 LNHDA, CDR2 SQIVND (reference sequence).

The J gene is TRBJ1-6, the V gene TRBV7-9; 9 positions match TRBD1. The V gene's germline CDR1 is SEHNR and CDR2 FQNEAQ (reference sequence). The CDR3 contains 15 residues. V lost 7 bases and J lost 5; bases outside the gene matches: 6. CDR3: CASTSTGGHNSPLHF. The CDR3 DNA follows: TGTGCCAGCACCTCAACAGGGGGCCATAATTCACCCCTCCACTTT.

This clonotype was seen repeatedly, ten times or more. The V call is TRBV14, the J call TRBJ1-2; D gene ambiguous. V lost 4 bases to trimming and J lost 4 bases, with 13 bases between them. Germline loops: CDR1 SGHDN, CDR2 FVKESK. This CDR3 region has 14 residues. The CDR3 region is CASSPFTPPYGYTF. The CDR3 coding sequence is TGTGCCAGCAGCCCCTTCACACCACCCTATGGCTACACCTTC.

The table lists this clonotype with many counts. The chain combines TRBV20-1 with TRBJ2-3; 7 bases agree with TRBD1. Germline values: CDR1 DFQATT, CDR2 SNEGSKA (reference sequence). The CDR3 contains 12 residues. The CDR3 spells CSATGGTDTQYF. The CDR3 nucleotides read TGCAGCGCAACAGGGGGCACAGATACGCAGTATTTT.

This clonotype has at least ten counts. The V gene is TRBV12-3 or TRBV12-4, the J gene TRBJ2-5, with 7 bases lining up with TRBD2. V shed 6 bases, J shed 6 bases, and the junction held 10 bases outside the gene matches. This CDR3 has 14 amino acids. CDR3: CASSAGTKEKTQYF. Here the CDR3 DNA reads TGTGCCAGCAGCGCCGGGACTAAGGAAAAGACCCAGTACTTC.

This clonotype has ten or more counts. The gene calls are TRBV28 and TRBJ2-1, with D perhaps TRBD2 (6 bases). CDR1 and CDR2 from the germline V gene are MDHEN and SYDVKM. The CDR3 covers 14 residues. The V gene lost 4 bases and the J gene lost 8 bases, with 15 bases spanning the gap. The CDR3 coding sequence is TGTGCCAGCAGTTCTCGGACTAAATTGGATGAGCAGTTCTTC. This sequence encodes CASSSRTKLDEQFF.